This TCR beta chain was sequenced for a study of blood T cell repertoires in COVID-19. Study-wide background: Nucleic acid was either cDNA or gDNA, and it came from T cells, B-cell-depleted T cells, or PBMCs.

Germline V gene sequence: CDR1 SNHLY, CDR2 FYNNEI. Trimming removed 2 bases at V and 7 bases at J, with 14 bases between. This CDR3 contains 14 residues. Original processing methods: Nucleated cell counts were estimated from reference gene primer amplification. The repertoire was sequenced with immunoSEQ multiplex PCR; TCRdb's copy has only in-frame clones and lacks some. V, J and clone size derive from that table, while D and trimming were established from the DNA sequence. The sample lists some 50,000 clones, about 81% occurring once. Material for sequencing was peripheral blood. The sequence came from a man aged 50 to 59 with active COVID-19. The chain carries TRBV2 and TRBJ1-2; perhaps TRBD1 as D (5 bases). This CDR3 is CASSELGGNGGYTF. CDR3 bases: TGTGCCAGCAGTGAATTGGGGGGTAACGGTGGCTACACCTTC. Full variable domain (rest looked up from reference TRBV2 and TRBJ1-2): EPEVTQTPSHQVTQMGQEVILRCVPISNHLYFYWYRQILGQKVEFLVSFYNNEISEKSEIFDDQFSVERPDGSNFTLKIRSTKLEDSAMYFCASSELGGNGGYTFGSGTRLTVV.